Listed here are 30 T cell receptor beta chains from one sample, sequenced in a study of T cell responses to AZD1222 COVID-19 vaccine (TCRdb year 2021). Explained via the paper, the time point label denotes: baseline before first vaccination. The library was generated by the immunoSEQ multiplex PCR assay. This is the immuneACCESS table as TCRdb keeps it, with only in-frame sequences that have V and J called. A part of the clones is gone; compared with another copy, unresolved V genes explain less than half, and the rest is unexplained. A total of 150,000 or so clones appear in this sample, over 90% of them only once. The ten top clones hold about 2.3% of the sample. Sequenced material: peripheral blood, taken on day 0 of AZD1222 vaccination. These receptors originate from an adult in good health.

This clone appeared once. V and J are TRBV19 and TRBJ2-1; 7 nucleotides match TRBD1. The V gene's germline CDR1 is LNHDA and CDR2 SQIVND (reference sequence). This CDR3 comprises 14 residues. The V segment lost 5 bases and the J segment 13 bases; nucleotides outside the gene matches: 14. The CDR3 nucleotides read TGTGCCAGTAGTCCGCAAGCGGACAGGAATGCCCAGTTCTTC. Encoded protein: CASSPQADRNAQFF.

This rearrangement joins TRBV6-5 to TRBJ1-6, with D uncertain. This CDR3 region has 15 residues. V was shortened by 7 bases and J by 0 bases, with 10 bases between the two germline ends. Looked up from germline, CDR1 is MNHEY and CDR2 is SVGAGI. The CDR3 region is CASTQALSYNSPLHF. The CDR3 coding sequence is TGTGCCAGCACCCAAGCTCTCTCCTATAATTCACCCCTCCACTTT.

This clone appeared a single time. V and J are TRBV24-1 and TRBJ2-1, with 14 bases that match TRBD2. V lost 4 bases, J lost 4 bases, and 14 bases stayed unmatched. The CDR3 loop spans 20 amino acids. In germline, CDR1 is KGHDR, CDR2 SFDVKD. For the CDR3, the DNA is TGTGCCACCAGTGACCGTGGGACTAGCGGGAGTGTGCGGTATTACAATGAGCAGTTCTTC. Translation: CATSDRGTSGSVRYYNEQFF.

This rearrangement joins TRBV5-4 to TRBJ2-3; D gene uncertain. Trimming pared 4 bases from V and 0 bases from J, leaving 12 bases between. Germline CDR1 SGHNT, CDR2 YYREEE (reference sequence). This CDR3 is built from 15 residues. In DNA form, the CDR3 reads TGTGCCAGCAGCCCCATGCGCTCTAGCACAGATACGCAGTATTTT. It yields the protein CASSPMRSSTDTQYF.

The chain employs TRBV14 and TRBJ2-4, with a tentative D call TRBD2 (7 bases). V was trimmed by 5 bases and J by 6 bases, leaving 14 bases between them. The CDR3 covers 14 residues. Germline CDR1 SGHDN, CDR2 FVKESK. CDR3 in DNA: TGTGCCAGCAGCGAGGCGGGGGCGACAAACATTCAGTACTTC. This encodes CASSEAGATNIQYF.

The V gene is TRBV6-6, the J gene TRBJ2-7; 10 bases are shared with TRBD1. This CDR3 comprises 14 residues. V lost 6 bases, J lost 2 bases, and 4 bases stayed unmatched. Per the germline V gene, CDR1 is MNHNY and CDR2 is SVGAGI (reference sequence). The CDR3 reads CASRDDRGPYEQYF. Written as DNA, the CDR3 is TGTGCCAGCAGGGACGACAGGGGGCCCTACGAGCAGTACTTC.

The chain employs TRBV3-1 (or the pseudogene TRBV3-2) and TRBJ2-1, with a tentative D call TRBD2 (5 bases). The V end was cut by 5 bases, the J end by 6 bases, with 23 bases between. CDR3 length equals 17 residues. Germline V lookup: CDR1 LGHDT, CDR2 YNNKEL (reference sequence). CDR3 region: CASSSLSGSPGVNEQFF. The CDR3 DNA is TGTGCCAGCAGCTCTTTGTCGGGCTCCCCCGGGGTCAATGAGCAGTTCTTC.

V and J are TRBV7-9 and TRBJ2-1, with 7 positions matching TRBD2. Germline CDR1 is SEHNR and CDR2 is FQNEAQ (reference sequence). The CDR3 extends over 15 amino acids. Trimming took 3 bases from V and 5 from J; bases not matched to a gene: 7. CDR3 DNA sequence: TGTGCCAGCAGCTTGGGAGGGAGGACTAACAATGAGCAGTTCTTC. Translation gives CASSLGGRTNNEQFF.

The chain has TRBV4-1 and TRBJ2-1; no clear D gene. V lost 2 bases and J lost 1, with 12 bases in between. The CDR3 is 16 residues long. Germline CDR1 is MGHRA and CDR2 is YSYEKL. The CDR3 reads CASSQLLRRSYNEQFF. For the CDR3, the DNA is TGCGCCAGCAGCCAACTACTTCGAAGGTCCTACAATGAGCAGTTCTTC.

This clone was found once. This chain joins TRBV6-2 or TRBV6-3 and TRBJ1-2; D gene unclear. The V gene's germline CDR1 is MNHEY and CDR2 SVGEGT. The CDR3 consists of 14 residues. The germline V and J ends were trimmed by 6 bases and 4 bases, with 15 bases remaining between them. The CDR3 region has the DNA TGTGCCAGCAGCACAACCTCTGGGCTCTATGGCTACACCTTC. Translated: CASSTTSGLYGYTF.

The V and J genes are TRBV1 and TRBJ2-1; TRBD2 is taken as the D call from the table, unchecked against the DNA. TRBV1 is reported as a pseudogene. The CDR3 has 18 amino acids. CDR3 amino acids: CTSSQDYETTLSYNEQFF. CDR3 nucleotides: TGCACCAGCAGCCAAGATTATGAGACTACCCTCTCCTACAATGAGCAGTTCTTC.

This clone occurred a few times. The chain has TRBV9 and TRBJ1-3; 8 bases match TRBD1. The CDR3 consists of 16 residues. The J segment lost 0 bases and the V segment lost 4 bases, leaving 6 bases of the junction unmatched. CDR1 and CDR2 from the germline V gene are SGDLS and YYNGEE. The CDR3 nucleotides are TGTGCCAGCAGCACGACAGGGGCCCCCTCTGGAAACACCATATATTTT. Translating it yields CASSTTGAPSGNTIYF. The whole variable domain, remainder taken from reference TRBV9 and TRBJ1-3, is DSGVTQTPKHLITATGQRVTLRCSPRSGDLSVYWYQQSLDQGLQFLIQYYNGEERAKGNILERFSAQQFPDLHSELNLSSLELGDSALYFCASSTTGAPSGNTIYFGEGSWLTVV.

The chain couples TRBV5-4 to TRBJ2-3, with TRBD1 matching over 8 bases. Germline-derived CDR1 and CDR2 are SGHNT and YYREEE (reference sequence). With 4 bases clipped from V and 3 bases from J, the junction kept 7 bases outside the gene matches. The CDR3 loop spans 15 amino acids. The CDR3 nucleotides are TGTGCCAGCAGCCGTGGACAGGGAGGTACAGATACGCAGTATTTT. Translating it yields CASSRGQGGTDTQYF.

This chain connects TRBV19 to TRBJ1-5; 9 bases are shared with TRBD1. The CDR3 runs to 15 residues. Germline CDR1 is LNHDA and CDR2 is SQIVND (reference sequence). The V and J ends lost 3 bases and 4 bases, in that order; junction bases with no gene match: 4. The CDR3 loop is CASSILGQGNQPQHF. In nucleotides, the CDR3 is TGTGCCAGTAGTATCCTGGGACAGGGAAATCAGCCCCAGCATTTT.

The chain couples TRBV11-3 to TRBJ2-5; D unresolved. CDR3 length: 12 amino acids. The ends were cut back, 2 bases at V and 5 bases at J, with 6 bases in the middle. Germline lookup yields CDR1 SGHNT and CDR2 YENEEA. The CDR3 nucleotides read TGTGCCAGCAGCTTAAGTGATGAGACCCAGTACTTC. This encodes CASSLSDETQYF.

The genes are TRBV30 and TRBJ2-6; D remains ambiguous. The germline V gene encodes CDR1 GTSNPN and CDR2 SVGIG (reference sequence). With 4 bases removed from V and 2 bases from J, the gap between germline ends came to 6 bases. This CDR3 has 13 residues. The chain's CDR3 is CAWKVAGANVLTF. Here the CDR3 DNA reads TGTGCCTGGAAAGTGGCTGGGGCCAACGTCCTGACTTTC.

V usage is TRBV3-1 (or the pseudogene TRBV3-2) and J usage is TRBJ1-1; D is unresolved. With 3 bases removed from V and 5 bases from J, the gap between germline ends came to 13 bases. The V gene's germline CDR1 is LGHDT and CDR2 YNNKEL (reference sequence). The CDR3 is 14 residues long. CDR3 amino acids: CASSQAERNTEAFF. The CDR3 coding sequence is TGTGCCAGCAGCCAGGCTGAAAGGAATACTGAAGCTTTCTTT.

This clone was found once. The chain is built from TRBV27 and TRBJ2-6; 9 bases fit TRBD1. Unmatched junction bases numbered 6, after V lost 3 bases and J lost 0 bases. The CDR3 is made up of 18 amino acids. Per germline, CDR1 MNHEY and CDR2 SMNVEV (reference sequence). This chain's CDR3 is CASSFRTGAVSGANVLTF. DNA for the CDR3: TGTGCCAGCAGTTTTCGGACAGGGGCCGTCTCTGGGGCCAACGTCCTGACTTTC.

CDR3 in amino acids: CASSSNPPGQTQETQYF. The DNA for the CDR3 is TGCGCCAGCAGCTCCAACCCACCCGGGCAGACCCAAGAGACCCAGTACTTC. The chain couples TRBV5-1 to TRBJ2-5; D is unresolved. Germline CDR1 reads SGHRS; CDR2 reads YFSETQ. The CDR3 loop spans 17 amino acids. Trimming pared 3 bases from V and 1 base from J, leaving 19 bases between.

V usage is TRBV25-1 and J usage is TRBJ2-7, with 11 bases identical to TRBD1. The CDR3 totals 14 residues. Germline-derived CDR1 and CDR2 are MGHDK and SYGVNS. The V gene end was trimmed by 6 bases and the J gene end by 5 bases; junction bases not matched to a gene: 6. Written as DNA, the CDR3 is TGTGCCAGCAGCGGTGGACAGGGGGCCCACGAGCAGTACTTC. Translating it yields CASSGGQGAHEQYF.

The genes are TRBV24-1 and TRBJ2-1; D unclear. Deletions cut 4 bases from V and 0 bases from J, with 12 bases between. This CDR3 is built from 16 residues. Per the germline V gene, CDR1 is KGHDR and CDR2 is SFDVKD. CDR3 residues: CATSDSYQSSYNEQFF. The CDR3, as DNA: TGTGCCACCAGTGACTCTTATCAGAGCTCCTACAATGAGCAGTTCTTC.

The chain has TRBV7-2 and TRBJ2-1, with D perhaps given as TRBD1 or TRBD2 (6 bases each). Between the trimmed V and J ends, which lost 4 bases and 5 bases, there was a span of 18 bases. CDR1 SGHTA and CDR2 FQGNSA come from the germline V gene. CDR3 size: 16 residues. The chain's CDR3 is CASSSRGLGRNNEQFF. The CDR3 region has the DNA TGTGCCAGCAGCTCCCGGGGGCTGGGAAGGAACAATGAGCAGTTCTTC.

The chain has TRBV3-1 (or the pseudogene TRBV3-2) and TRBJ2-1; the D is unclear. The CDR3 runs to 12 residues. Germline V gene sequence: CDR1 LGHDT, CDR2 YNNKEL (reference sequence). V was trimmed by 4 bases and J by 6 bases, leaving 7 bases between them. This CDR3 reads CASSPLGNEQFF. The CDR3, as DNA: TGTGCCAGCAGCCCTCTCGGCAATGAGCAGTTCTTC.

This chain connects TRBV6-6 to TRBJ1-5; no clear D gene. The germline CDR1 and CDR2 sequences are MNHNY and SVGAGI (reference sequence). This CDR3 region has 11 residues. V was clipped by 7 bases and J by 6 bases, with 7 bases between them. CDR3 residues: CASNQGQPQHF. DNA of the CDR3: TGTGCCAGCAACCAAGGTCAGCCCCAGCATTTT.

The chain couples TRBV29-1 to TRBJ1-4; D remains ambiguous. CDR3 length equals 13 residues. Germline V gives CDR1 SQVTM, CDR2 ANQGSEA. Trimming took off 7 bases at V and 3 bases at J, with 12 bases between the two ends. The CDR3 reads CSAGLRPNEKLFF. CDR3 bases: TGCAGCGCCGGGCTCCGCCCTAATGAAAAACTGTTTTTT.

The chain uses TRBV19 and TRBJ2-7; TRBD2 matches 7 bases. From germline, CDR1 is LNHDA and CDR2 SQIVND (reference sequence). CDR3 length equals 15 residues. V lost 1 base and J lost 1; bases outside the gene matches: 4. For the CDR3, the DNA is TGTGCCAGTAGTATAGGGTTGCGGGGGTCCTACGAGCAGTACTTC. This gives the protein CASSIGLRGSYEQYF.

The chain uses TRBV5-1 and TRBJ1-3; D not certain. Germline assignment: CDR1 SGHRS and CDR2 YFSETQ. The length of the CDR3 is 16 residues. V was pared by 4 bases and J by 1 base, with 15 bases between. CDR3 loop: CASSKSSADSGNTIYF. The CDR3 DNA follows: TGCGCCAGCAGCAAGAGCAGCGCCGATTCTGGAAACACCATATATTTT.

This clone came up once. This chain links TRBV19 with TRBJ2-7; a possible D gene is TRBD1 (8 bases). CDR1 is LNHDA, CDR2 SQIVND, per germline (reference sequence). The CDR3 is made up of 16 amino acids. Between the trimmed V and J ends, which lost 3 bases and 2 bases, there was a span of 17 bases. CDR3: CASSISGTGKPYEQYF. In DNA form, the CDR3 reads TGTGCCAGTAGTATCAGCGGGACAGGAAAACCCTACGAGCAGTACTTC.

The rearrangement uses TRBV7-9 and TRBJ1-4, with D perhaps TRBD1 (6 bases). Per germline, CDR1 SEHNR and CDR2 FQNEAQ (reference sequence). The CDR3 is made up of 12 amino acids. Trimming left V 2 bases short and J 14 bases short, with 12 bases between. The CDR3 protein is CASSLRADSLFF. CDR3 DNA sequence: TGTGCCAGCAGCTTACGAGCGGACAGCCTGTTTTTT.

This clone is a singleton in its sample. The CDR3, as DNA: TGTGCCAGCAGCCTCGGCCAGGGGGGGAACACCGGGGAGCTGTTTTTT. Translation: CASSLGQGGNTGELFF. V is TRBV7-3 and J is TRBJ2-2, with TRBD1 as a possible D gene (7 bases). The ends were cut back, 5 bases at V and 1 base at J, with 14 bases in the middle. Per the germline V gene, CDR1 is SGHTA and CDR2 is FQGTGA. The CDR3 totals 16 residues.